This T cell receptor (beta chain) was recorded in a study of OX40 agonist ivuxolimab in advanced cancers. It was autoimmune disease history or systemic immunosuppression that excluded patients. Study-level findings and limits: The study observed clonal expansion of CD4+ and CD8+ blood T cells by week 6 at 0.1 to 3.0 mg/kg.

This CDR3 region has 16 residues. J was trimmed by 0 bases and V by 0 bases; bases with no gene match: 3. Germline CDR1 SGHRS, CDR2 YFSETQ. This clone was found once. Its cognate antigen is unknown. Method: immunoSEQ multiplex PCR; TCRdb's copy keeps in-frame clones and lacks some. The sample records about 42,000 clones, 88% being singletons. The starting material was CD4+ or CD8+ T cells sorted from blood, obtained in a trial of the OX40 agonist ivuxolimab. The clonotype originates from an adult with an advanced solid tumor such as melanoma, head and neck, liver or kidney cancer. This sequence joins TRBV5-1 and TRBJ1-5, with TRBD1 identical over 7 bases. In DNA, the CDR3 is TGCGCCAGCAGCTTGGAAGGGGGCGGTAGCAATCAGCCCCAGCATTTT. It yields the protein CASSLEGGGSNQPQHF. The whole variable domain, filled in from reference TRBV5-1 and TRBJ1-5, reads KAGVTQTPRYLIKTRGQQVTLSCSPISGHRSVSWYQQTPGQGLQFLFEYFSETQRNKGNFPGRFSGRQFSNSRSEMNVSTLELGDSALYLCASSLEGGGSNQPQHFGDGTRLSIL.